What follows are 3 T cell receptor beta chains derived from one specimen sequenced in a study of CD8 T cells in ankylosing spondylitis. General study points: Several highly homologous variants formed a TCR beta motif that appeared characteristic of ankylosing spondylitis blood.

MiXCR, applied by TCRdb to the 5' RACE reads, yields one record per CDR3 protein. In the table there are approximately 400,000 distinct CDR3 sequences, approximately 17% of which are singletons. No antigens are known for them. Sequencing used blood, either unsorted or a sorted T cell fraction (not recorded which). All receptors come from a male donor with ankylosing spondylitis.

The V and J genes are TRBV29-1 and TRBJ1-1; 8 nucleotides line up with TRBD1. With V trimmed by 6 bases and J by 0 bases, 3 bases remained unmatched. The CDR3 consists of 13 residues. The germline CDR1 and CDR2 sequences are SQVTM and ANQGSEA. The CDR3 is CSVRQGMNTEAFF. The CDR3, as DNA: TGCAGCGTCCGACAGGGGATGAACACTGAAGCTTTCTTT.

This clonotype came up many times. The V gene is TRBV12-3 or TRBV12-4, the J gene TRBJ2-7; 11 bases are shared with TRBD2. The trim removed 6 bases at V and 1 base at J, leaving 2 bases unmatched. There are 14 residues in the CDR3. The CDR3: CASSGTSGSYEQYF. The CDR3 bases are TGTGCCAGCAGCGGGACTAGCGGATCCTACGAGCAGTACTTC.

There are a few counts of this clonotype. The CDR3 DNA reads TGTGCCAGTAGTACCCGGACAGGGGGCTCTTACGAGCAGTACTTC. Translated, it gives CASSTRTGGSYEQYF. The J gene is TRBJ2-7, the V gene TRBV19; 11 bases line up with TRBD1. CDR1 is LNHDA, CDR2 SQIVND, per germline (reference sequence). The CDR3 length is 15 residues. The J segment lost 4 bases and the V segment lost 4 bases, leaving 6 bases of the junction unmatched.